Listed below are T cell receptor beta chains from one sample, sequenced in a study of CD4 T cells in relation to SARS-CoV-2 and coronaviruses. These receptors lack a known antigen. Profiled with immunoSEQ multiplex PCR; TCRdb holds only in-frame clones, not every one. The table shows about 47,000 clones, with almost 85% occurring only once. Sequencing was performed on naive CD4+ T cells from PBMCs, cultured in vitro. The source is an adult with COVID-19. The CDR3 runs from the conserved cysteine through the conserved F or W. The D gene is left open where the match is weak. Where a row states a size, it is once, few, many or the class of an expanded clone; other rows omit it.

J	D	size	V	DNA	CDR3
TRBJ2-1	TRBD2	.	TRBV5-1	TGCGCCAGCAGCTCTGGGACTAGCGGGAGGGCCCGAAATGAGCAGTTCTTC	CASSSGTSGRARNEQFF
TRBJ2-5	.	.	TRBV18	TGTGCCAGCTCACCAAGACAGTACATACGCCAAGAGACCCAGTACTTC	CASSPRQYIRQETQYF
TRBJ2-7	TRBD1	.	TRBV28	TGTGCCAGCAGTTTGGGGACAGGGGGCCTCACCTACGAGCAGTACTTC	CASSLGTGGLTYEQYF
TRBJ2-3	.	.	TRBV4-3	TGCGCCAGCAGCCAGGGAGTCTCAGATACGCAGTATTTT	CASSQGVSDTQYF
TRBJ1-2	.	once	TRBV4-1	TGCGCCAGCAGCCAGCAGCCAAGATTTACTCAGTCCGGCATGGGCTACACCTTC	CASSQQPRFTQSGMGYTF
TRBJ2-3	TRBD1	.	TRBV10-3	TGTGCCATCAGACGGGACAGGGGGAGATTCAGCACAGATACGCAGTATTTT	CAIRRDRGRFSTDTQYF
TRBJ1-5	.	.	TRBV12-3/TRBV12-4	TGTGCCAGCAGTTTTTCGGCGCATCAGCCCCAGCATTTT	CASSFSAHQPQHF
TRBJ2-7	TRBD1	.	TRBV19	TGTGCCAGTACAAGATCGGGACAGGCCGACTACGAGCAGTACTTC	CASTRSGQADYEQYF
TRBJ1-1	TRBD1	few	TRBV7-9	TGTGCCAGCAGCTTAGCTGGGACAGCCAAAAACACTGAAGCTTTCTTT	CASSLAGTAKNTEAFF
TRBJ2-7	.	.	TRBV28	TGTGCCAGCAGGACGGGCGACACCTACGAGCAGTACTTC	CASRTGDTYEQYF
TRBJ1-2	.	.	TRBV7-2	TGTGCCAGCAGCTTAGGAACTAACTATGGCTACACCTTC	CASSLGTNYGYTF
TRBJ2-3	TRBD2	.	TRBV5-1	TGCGCCAGCAGCTCGAGGACTAGCGGAGATACGCAGTATTTT	CASSSRTSGDTQYF
TRBJ2-2	.	.	TRBV7-2	TGTGCCAGCAGCTGGGGGGCCAACCCAGCCGGGGAGCTGTTTTTT	CASSWGANPAGELFF
TRBJ2-3	.	.	TRBV5-1	TGCGCCAGCAACAGCTTAGGGACGAGCACAGATACGCAGTATTTT	CASNSLGTSTDTQYF
TRBJ2-3	TRBD1	.	TRBV7-2	TGTGCCAGCAGCTCCGCGACAGGGCCTTTTACAGATACGCAGTATTTT	CASSSATGPFTDTQYF
TRBJ1-2	.	.	TRBV19	TGTGCCAGTAGCATCCAGGGAGGCTATGGCTACACCTTC	CASSIQGGYGYTF